This entry is about one T cell receptor beta chain. As yet, its antigen is unknown. The data originate from a study of memory CD4+ T cells and cytomegalovirus serostatus. Study-wide background: This sample comes from healthy Belgian adults, about nine CMV seropositive, 20 to 25 seronegative. Whole-study findings and limits: Median bootstrapped AUC for CMV status was around 0.95 originally, about 0.9 US-trained.

TCRdb's table, derived via immunoSEQ multiplex PCR, lists solely in-frame clones and lacks some. The sample records just under 95,000 clones, approximately 80% being singletons. Single viable CD3+CD4+CD8-CD45RO+ cells were sorted as the memory CD4+ T cells. In germline, CDR1 is MGHRA, CDR2 YSYEKL. The CDR3 is 14 amino acids. The V and J ends lost 4 bases and 3 bases respectively, with 9 bases between them. The V call is TRBV4-1, the J call TRBJ1-4; D is perhaps TRBD1 (6 bases). The sample taken for sequencing was memory CD4+ T cells from blood. The sequence was obtained from an adult in good health and CMV-seropositive. The CDR3 loop reads CASSLGGANEKLFF. CDR3 nucleotides: TGCGCCAGCAGCCTAGGGGGGGCTAATGAAAAACTGTTTTTT.